This TCR beta chain was profiled in a study of CD8 T cells in ankylosing spondylitis. Study results and caveats: CD8+ cells made up the disease-linked clones, which were relatively rare in peripheral blood.

Library preparation for TCR beta used quantitative 5'-RACE with molecular barcodes. From the 5' RACE reads, TCRdb called clonotypes with MiXCR, one entry per CDR3 protein. The sample has 300,000 to 350,000 distinct CDR3 sequences, roughly 14% seen once. This clonotype was observed a few times. Its antigen is not identified. The CDR3 extends over 15 amino acids. Germline values: CDR1 DFQATT, CDR2 SNEGSKA (reference sequence). V lost 3 bases and J lost 0, with 12 bases in between. Input material: blood, either unsorted or a sorted T cell fraction (not recorded which). The TCR comes from a male donor with ankylosing spondylitis or in good health (not recorded which). The gene calls are TRBV20-1 and TRBJ2-1; D perhaps matches TRBD2 (6 bases). CDR3: CSASQRDFSYNEQFF. The CDR3 nucleotides are TGCAGTGCTAGTCAACGGGACTTCTCCTACAATGAGCAGTTCTTC.